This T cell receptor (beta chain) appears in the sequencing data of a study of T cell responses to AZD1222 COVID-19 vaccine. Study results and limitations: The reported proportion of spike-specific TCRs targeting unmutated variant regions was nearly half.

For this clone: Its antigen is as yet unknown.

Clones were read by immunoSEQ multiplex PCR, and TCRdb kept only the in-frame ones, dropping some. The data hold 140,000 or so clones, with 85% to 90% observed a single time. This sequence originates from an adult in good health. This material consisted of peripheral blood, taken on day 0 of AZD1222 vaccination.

The CDR3 region is CASSPRKGGPLNEQFF. The CDR3 region has the DNA TGTGCCAGCAGTCCACGGAAGGGAGGGCCGTTAAATGAGCAGTTCTTC. The genes are TRBV27 and TRBJ2-1, with 7 positions matching TRBD2. Germline values: CDR1 MNHEY, CDR2 SMNVEV (reference sequence). The CDR3 is made up of 16 amino acids. The V segment lost 5 bases and the J segment 7 bases; nucleotides outside the gene matches: 14.